Below are 32 T cell receptor beta chains sequenced from a single sample in a study of cytomegalovirus exposure and HLA in healthy donors. PCR employed 60 Vbeta and 13 Jbeta primers. Generated by immunoSEQ multiplex PCR, the TCRdb table keeps only in-frame clones and is missing some. Of approximately 220,000 clones in the sample, approximately 83% were seen once. Source material: PBMCs. These receptors originate from a boy aged 2 to 10 in good health and CMV-seronegative.

The rearrangement joins TRBV10-3 to TRBJ2-1, with 14 bases identical to TRBD2. CDR3 size: 21 residues. Germline CDR1 ENHRY, CDR2 SYGVKD. V lost 3 bases to trimming and J lost 6 bases; unmatched junction nucleotides: 19. The CDR3 loop reads CAISDDSRPGLAGGYFNEQFF. The CDR3 DNA reads as TGTGCCATCAGTGACGACAGCAGGCCAGGACTAGCGGGAGGCTACTTCAATGAGCAGTTCTTC.

CDR3 DNA sequence: TGTGCCACCAGCAGAGATCGAGGACTGAGGCCCGCAACTAATGAAAAACTGTTTTTT. Amino acids: CATSRDRGLRPATNEKLFF. This rearrangement joins TRBV15 to TRBJ1-4, with D uncertain. Germline-derived CDR1 and CDR2 are LNHNV and YYDKDF (reference sequence). CDR3 length equals 19 residues. V lost 0 bases to trimming and J lost 0 bases, with 17 bases between them.

The chain joins TRBV29-1 to TRBJ1-3; a possible D gene is TRBD1 (5 bases). This CDR3 has 12 amino acids. V was trimmed by 5 bases and J by 4 bases, leaving 9 bases between them. Germline-derived CDR1 and CDR2 are SQVTM and ANQGSEA. The DNA for the CDR3 is TGCAGCGTTCAGGGAGGGGGAAACACCATATATTTT. Protein sequence: CSVQGGGNTIYF.

The chain recombines TRBV30 with TRBJ2-7; 10 nucleotides align to TRBD2. This CDR3 contains 15 residues. With V trimmed by 2 bases and J by 3 bases, 7 bases remained unmatched. Per germline, CDR1 GTSNPN and CDR2 SVGIG (reference sequence). The DNA of the CDR3 is TGTGCCTGGAGTTATAGGACTAGCGGAGTCTACGAGCAGTACTTC. It is translated as CAWSYRTSGVYEQYF.

The chain is built from TRBV30 and TRBJ2-1, with 10 bases matching TRBD2. Germline lookup yields CDR1 GTSNPN and CDR2 SVGIG (reference sequence). V shed 1 base and J 10 bases; nucleotides not matched to a gene: 7. This CDR3 comprises 14 residues. The CDR3 here is CAWSGPGLAPEQFF. CDR3 DNA: TGTGCCTGGAGTGGACCGGGACTAGCGCCCGAGCAGTTCTTC.

The chain recombines TRBV19 with TRBJ1-2; tentatively, D is TRBD1 (6 bases). The CDR3 extends over 12 amino acids. The V gene's germline CDR1 is LNHDA and CDR2 SQIVND (reference sequence). V gave up 3 bases and J gave up 6 bases, with 8 bases separating them. This CDR3 is CASSIGQHGYTF. The DNA for the CDR3 is TGTGCCAGTAGTATCGGACAGCATGGCTACACCTTC. Full variable domain (missing parts from reference TRBV19 and TRBJ1-2): DGGITQSPKYLFRKEGQNVTLSCEQNLNHDAMYWYRQDPGQGLRLIYYSQIVNDFQKGDIAEGYSVSREKKESFPLTVTSAQKNPTAFYLCASSIGQHGYTFGSGTRLTVV.

The chain combines TRBV19 with TRBJ2-1; 9 nucleotides line up with TRBD2. This CDR3 contains 15 residues. V gave up 5 bases and J gave up 2 bases; unmatched junction bases: 4. In germline, CDR1 is LNHDA, CDR2 SQIVND (reference sequence). The CDR3 reads CASSWREGPYNEQFF. DNA for the CDR3: TGTGCCAGTAGTTGGCGGGAGGGCCCCTACAATGAGCAGTTCTTC.

The chain recombines TRBV6-1 with TRBJ2-1; D unclear. The V end was cut by 6 bases, the J end by 3 bases, with 6 bases between. CDR1 is MNHNS, CDR2 SASEGT, per germline. The CDR3 loop spans 12 amino acids. Here the CDR3 reads CASSRGYNEQFF. CDR3 DNA: TGTGCCAGCAGCAGAGGCTACAATGAGCAGTTCTTC.

The V and J genes are TRBV29-1 and TRBJ2-2; 7 bases agree with TRBD2. The CDR3 runs 14 residues. From germline, CDR1 is SQVTM and CDR2 ANQGSEA. Unmatched junction bases numbered 9, after V lost 8 bases and J lost 3 bases. The DNA of the CDR3 is TGCAGCCACGGCGGGGGAGGAGACACCGGGGAGCTGTTTTTT. It encodes CSHGGGGDTGELFF.

The chain carries TRBV5-1 and TRBJ2-7; D is ambiguous. Germline V CDR1 and CDR2: SGHRS, YFSETQ. V was pared by 4 bases and J by 4 bases, with 12 bases between. The length of the CDR3 is 13 residues. The chain's CDR3 is CASSLSTKYEQYF. In nucleotides, the CDR3 is TGCGCCAGCAGCCTGTCAACTAAATACGAGCAGTACTTC.

The CDR3 region is CASSLGLERGQETQYF. The CDR3, as DNA: TGCGCCAGCAGCCTGGGACTCGAGCGGGGACAAGAGACCCAGTACTTC. The chain links TRBV5-1 to TRBJ2-5; 7 bases are shared with TRBD2. Trimming cost V 4 bases and J 2 bases; bases outside gene matches: 11. CDR3 size: 16 residues. The germline CDR1 and CDR2 sequences are SGHRS and YFSETQ.

The chain is built from TRBV5-5 and TRBJ2-7; D gene unclear. From germline, CDR1 is SGHKS and CDR2 YYEKEE (reference sequence). V lost 1 base and J lost 2, with 10 bases in between. This CDR3 region has 14 residues. CDR3 nucleotides: TGTGCCAGCAGCTTGTTCGGGTCCGCCTACGAGCAGTACTTC. Translating gives CASSLFGSAYEQYF.

Only one count was recorded for this clone. The chain carries TRBV10-3 and TRBJ2-2, with D hard to call. Trimming took 0 bases from V and 4 from J, leaving 9 bases between them. The CDR3 consists of 15 residues. Germline CDR1 and CDR2: ENHRY and SYGVKD. This CDR3 is CAISESRSTTGELFF. The CDR3 DNA is TGTGCCATCAGTGAGTCTAGGAGTACCACCGGGGAGCTGTTTTTT.

J is TRBJ1-5 and V is TRBV25-1, with no clear D. Looked up from germline, CDR1 is MGHDK and CDR2 is SYGVNS. V was clipped by 3 bases and J by 2 bases, with 2 bases between them. The CDR3 is 12 amino acids. CDR3 protein: CASSDGNQPQHF. The CDR3 bases are TGTGCCAGCAGTGACGGCAATCAGCCCCAGCATTTT. Full variable domain (remainder filled in from reference TRBV25-1 and TRBJ1-5): EADIYQTPRYLVIGTGKKITLECSQTMGHDKMYWYQQDPGMELHLIHYSYGVNSTEKGDLSSESTVSRIRTEHFPLTLESARPSHTSQYLCASSDGNQPQHFGDGTRLSIL.

Regarding this clone: One end of the junction does not line up with germline, which may come from a read error. This sequence joins TRBV5-1 and TRBJ2-3, with a possible D match to TRBD2 (6 bases). This CDR3 has 16 amino acids. Germline V CDR1 and CDR2: SGHRS, YFSETQ. CDR3 sequence (DNA): TGCGCCAGCAGCTCCGGGAGTCGGGCCCTCACAGATACGCAGTGTTTT. Its protein is CASSSGSRALTDTQCF.

This clone was seen only once. The V and J genes are TRBV25-1 and TRBJ2-7; 7 bases fit TRBD1. Trimming at V came to 4 bases and at J to 5 bases, leaving 5 bases not matched to a gene. The CDR3 runs to 13 residues. Germline V CDR1 and CDR2: MGHDK, SYGVNS. CDR3 sequence (DNA): TGTGCCAGCAGTGTGACAGGGATCCACGAGCAGTACTTC. It translates to CASSVTGIHEQYF.

V gene TRBV19 combines with J gene TRBJ1-4, with TRBD1 identical over 9 bases. The CDR3 has 14 residues. Germline CDR1 reads LNHDA; CDR2 reads SQIVND (reference sequence). V lost 3 bases, J lost 8 bases, and 4 bases stayed unmatched. DNA for the CDR3: TGTGCCAGTAGTATGGGACAGGGAAAAGAAAAACTGTTTTTT. Translating gives CASSMGQGKEKLFF.

The chain is built from TRBV7-8 and TRBJ1-4; D remains unclear. CDR3 length equals 14 residues. V lost 2 bases and J 0 bases, leaving 4 bases between the germline ends. Germline loops: CDR1 SGHVS, CDR2 FQNEAQ. Here the CDR3 reads CASSLLATNEKLFF. CDR3 in DNA: TGTGCCAGCAGCTTACTCGCAACTAATGAAAAACTGTTTTTT.

The V and J genes are TRBV6-5 and TRBJ1-6, with a possible D match to TRBD1 (6 bases). CDR1 is MNHEY, CDR2 SVGAGI, per germline. The CDR3 runs to 15 residues. V lost 0 bases, J lost 9 bases, and 12 bases lay in between. CDR3 in DNA: TGTGCCAGCAGTTACTCGATACAGGGAAGTTCACCCCTCCACTTT. Residues: CASSYSIQGSSPLHF.

CDR3 region: CASSEYGGGYTF. In DNA form, the CDR3 reads TGTGCCAGCAGTGAATATGGAGGTGGCTACACCTTC. The chain links TRBV25-1 to TRBJ1-2; D gene ambiguous. CDR1 MGHDK and CDR2 SYGVNS come from the germline V gene. The CDR3 loop spans 12 amino acids. Trimming removed 0 bases from V and 7 bases from J, with 6 bases in between.

This clone was counted once. The chain has TRBV5-6 and TRBJ2-4, with D perhaps TRBD1 (5 bases). Germline V gene lookup returns CDR1 SGHDT and CDR2 YYEEEE. CDR3 length: 13 residues. V was clipped by 2 bases and J by 8 bases, with 11 bases between them. Here the CDR3 DNA reads TGTGCCAGCAGCTTTCAGGGTTCGGACATTCAGTACTTC. This translates into CASSFQGSDIQYF.

The rearrangement uses TRBV6-4 and TRBJ1-1; no clear D gene. The CDR3 length is 14 residues. Germline CDR1 is MRHNA and CDR2 is SNTAGT. Trimming removed 4 bases at V and 1 base at J, with 10 bases between. The CDR3 DNA reads as TGTGCCAGCAGTGTAGAGGCAGCGAACACTGAAGCTTTCTTT. As protein: CASSVEAANTEAFF.

The chain has TRBV7-2 and TRBJ1-3; D perhaps matches TRBD1 (5 bases). Between the trimmed V and J ends, which lost 5 bases and 3 bases, there was a span of 20 bases. CDR3 length equals 17 residues. CDR1 is SGHTA, CDR2 FQGNSA, per germline. The CDR3 bases are TGTGCCAGCAGCCTTGGACTAGCGGGGGGGAATGGAAACACCATATATTTT. Protein: CASSLGLAGGNGNTIYF.

There are a few counts of this clone. The rearrangement links TRBV2 to TRBJ1-1, with D uncertain. Germline V gives CDR1 SNHLY, CDR2 FYNNEI. The CDR3 spans 15 residues. Trimming removed 1 base at V and 0 bases at J, with 9 bases between. The CDR3 protein is CASSEGVFLNTEAFF. CDR3 in DNA: TGTGCCAGCAGTGAAGGAGTGTTTCTGAACACTGAAGCTTTCTTT.

The V gene is TRBV6-1, the J gene TRBJ2-5; TRBD2 might be the D (6 bases). The V and J ends lost 2 bases and 5 bases respectively, with 18 bases between them. The CDR3 consists of 16 residues. CDR1 is MNHNS, CDR2 SASEGT, per germline. CDR3 amino acids: CASSEISAEGGETQYF. CDR3 nucleotide sequence: TGTGCCAGCAGTGAAATTTCGGCGGAAGGAGGGGAGACCCAGTACTTC.

In its sample, this clone was seen a few times. The chain employs TRBV5-6 and TRBJ1-3; D call uncertain. Germline V gene lookup returns CDR1 SGHDT and CDR2 YYEEEE. The ends were cut back, 0 bases at V and 3 bases at J, with 7 bases in the middle. The CDR3 length is 14 residues. CDR3 DNA sequence: TGTGCCAGCAGCTTGGATCCCGGTGGAAACACCATATATTTT. This sequence encodes CASSLDPGGNTIYF.

The rearrangement uses TRBV6-5 and TRBJ2-7; D ambiguous. With 2 bases removed from V and 1 base from J, the gap between germline ends came to 15 bases. Germline V lookup: CDR1 MNHEY, CDR2 SVGAGI. CDR3 length equals 16 residues. CDR3 nucleotide sequence: TGTGCCAGCAGTTACGATTTGTCAGGTGCTTCCTACGAGCAGTACTTC. It is translated as CASSYDLSGASYEQYF.

This rearrangement joins TRBV29-1 to TRBJ2-5; D unclear. Judging by the DNA end, TRBJ2-7 fits better; the J call may be wrong. The length of the CDR3 is 13 residues. Per germline, CDR1 SQVTM and CDR2 ANQGSEA. CDR3 nucleotide sequence: TGCAGCGTTGGAGGCGGATTGCTCGGCGAGCAGTACTTC. Encoded protein: CSVGGGLLGEQYF.

This chain joins TRBV29-1 and TRBJ2-5; a weak D match, TRBD1 (6 bases). The J call is doubtful: the DNA matches TRBJ2-7 better. This CDR3 comprises 14 residues. CDR1 and CDR2 from the germline V gene are SQVTM and ANQGSEA. CDR3 protein: CSVGSRQAPSEQYF. The CDR3 DNA reads as TGCAGCGTTGGCTCTCGACAGGCCCCTTCCGAGCAGTACTTC.

CDR3 coding DNA: TGTGCCAGTAGTTGGGACAGGGGGTCCTTCCAGCCCCAGCATTTT. This encodes CASSWDRGSFQPQHF. This chain connects TRBV19 to TRBJ1-5; 11 bases are shared with TRBD1. Germline V gives CDR1 LNHDA, CDR2 SQIVND (reference sequence). J was trimmed by 7 bases and V by 5 bases; bases with no gene match: 7. The CDR3 spans 15 residues.

The chain links TRBV30 to TRBJ2-2; a weak D match, TRBD1 (5 bases). CDR3 size: 15 residues. Germline lookup yields CDR1 GTSNPN and CDR2 SVGIG (reference sequence). V lost 0 bases and J 2 bases, leaving 10 bases between the germline ends. CDR3 region: CAWSVFRVNTGELFF. The CDR3 DNA follows: TGTGCCTGGAGTGTATTCAGGGTAAACACCGGGGAGCTGTTTTTT. The full variable domain, completed using reference TRBV30 and TRBJ2-2, is SQTIHQWPATLVQPVGSPLSLECTVEGTSNPNLYWYRQAAGRGLQLLFYSVGIGQISSEVPQNLSASRPQDRQFILSSKKLLLSDSGFYLCAWSVFRVNTGELFFGEGSRLTVL.

This chain links TRBV6-5 with TRBJ1-1, with no clear D. Germline CDR1 is MNHEY and CDR2 is SVGAGI. The CDR3 runs 15 residues. Trimming took off 7 bases at V and 2 bases at J, with 17 bases between the two ends. CDR3: CASNLVRGINTEAFF. In nucleotides, the CDR3 is TGTGCCAGCAACCTGGTACGGGGAATAAACACTGAAGCTTTCTTT.